Presented here are 28 T cell receptor beta chains from one specimen sequenced in a study of T cell clonotyping in hematopoietic cell transplantation. Produced via immunoSEQ multiplex PCR; TCRdb's table is partial and in-frame only. The sample lists approximately 19,000 clones, roughly 86% occurring once. Documented time point: recipient sample about 28 days before transplant, after cytoreduction. The sequencing here drew on peripheral blood mononuclear cells, taken before stem cell transplant. Receptor source: a man aged 50 to 60 with acute myeloid leukemia. Some clones in this sample may be carry-over from other donors' samples.

V gene TRBV7-2 combines with J gene TRBJ2-2, with TRBD2 matching 7 bases. The CDR3 is 13 amino acids. Trimming took 5 bases from V and 7 from J; bases not matched to a gene: 4. Germline loops: CDR1 SGHTA, CDR2 FQGNSA. CDR3 protein: CASSSTGGGELFF. In DNA, the CDR3 is TGTGCCAGCAGCAGCACGGGGGGCGGGGAGCTGTTTTTT.

The CDR3 coding sequence is TGTGCCACCAGCAACACATTCTACGAGCAGTACTTC. It yields the protein CATSNTFYEQYF. This chain links TRBV15 with TRBJ2-5; D gene uncertain. The J call may be wrong; the DNA end is better matched by TRBJ2-7. The CDR3 covers 12 residues. Germline loops: CDR1 LNHNV, CDR2 YYDKDF (reference sequence).

The chain couples TRBV18 to TRBJ2-1; D possibly corresponds to TRBD2 (6 bases). The germline V gene has CDR1 KGHSH and CDR2 LQKENI. This CDR3 has 15 residues. V was pared by 4 bases and J by 4 bases, with 14 bases between. This CDR3 reads CASSQPGVDYNEQFF. The DNA of the CDR3 is TGTGCCAGCTCACAGCCGGGAGTCGATTACAATGAGCAGTTCTTC.

This sequence joins TRBV7-2 and TRBJ1-4; 8 nucleotides agree with TRBD1. Per germline, CDR1 SGHTA and CDR2 FQGNSA. V lost 1 base, J lost 14 bases, and 9 bases stayed unmatched. This CDR3 has 14 residues. Written as DNA, the CDR3 is TGTGCCAGCAGCTTAGGTCAGGGGGCCAAGGTGCTGTTTTTT. Its translation: CASSLGQGAKVLFF. Drawing the rest from reference TRBV7-2 and TRBJ1-4, the complete variable domain is GAGVSQSPSNKVTEKGKDVELRCDPISGHTALYWYRQSLGQGLEFLIYFQGNSAPDKSGLPSDRFSAERTGGSVSTLTIQRTQQEDSAVYLCASSLGQGAKVLFFGSGTQLSVL.

This chain links TRBV2 with TRBJ2-7; TRBD2 matches 11 bases. V dropped 6 bases and J dropped 3; count of bases not matched to a gene: 7. This CDR3 is 15 amino acids long. Germline values: CDR1 SNHLY, CDR2 FYNNEI. DNA for the CDR3: TGTGCCAGCAGAGAAACTAGCGGGGGTAACTACGAGCAGTACTTC. Its translation: CASRETSGGNYEQYF.

The genes are TRBV7-9 and TRBJ2-3; D unclear. The V end lost 3 bases, the J end lost 5 bases, and 12 bases lay between the germline ends. Looked up from germline, CDR1 is SEHNR and CDR2 is FQNEAQ (reference sequence). The CDR3 is 14 residues long. CDR3 sequence: CASSLEGPQDTQYF. CDR3 coding DNA: TGTGCCAGCAGCTTGGAAGGTCCCCAAGATACGCAGTATTTT.

The V gene is TRBV7-9, the J gene TRBJ2-7, with D unresolved. The CDR3 is 14 amino acids. The germline V gene encodes CDR1 SEHNR and CDR2 FQNEAQ (reference sequence). V lost 3 bases and J lost 1, with 10 bases in between. For the CDR3, the DNA is TGTGCCAGCAGCTTGGGGTATTCTTCCTACGAGCAGTACTTC. Translation gives CASSLGYSSYEQYF.

This sequence joins TRBV27 and TRBJ1-2; perhaps TRBD1 as D (5 bases). V lost 4 bases to trimming and J lost 7 bases, with 10 bases between them. Germline V gene sequence: CDR1 MNHEY, CDR2 SMNVEV (reference sequence). This CDR3 contains 12 residues. CDR3 sequence (DNA): TGTGCCAGCAGTTCTCAGGGAGGTGGCTACACCTTC. Residues: CASSSQGGGYTF.

This clone has just one count. This chain uses TRBV28 with TRBJ2-7; the D is unclear. V lost 5 bases and J 3 bases, leaving 11 bases between the germline ends. The V gene's germline CDR1 is MDHEN and CDR2 SYDVKM. This CDR3 has 13 amino acids. Here the CDR3 reads CASSSGGRYEQYF. The CDR3 DNA follows: TGTGCCAGCAGTAGTGGCGGCCGCTACGAGCAGTACTTC.

This clone was found a few times. This chain connects TRBV28 to TRBJ1-5; D not resolved. V was pared by 5 bases and J by 1 base, with 12 bases between. This CDR3 region has 15 residues. Germline V gives CDR1 MDHEN, CDR2 SYDVKM. CDR3 in amino acids: CASSGSPRSNQPQHF. The CDR3 nucleotides are TGTGCCAGCAGTGGTAGCCCTAGGAGCAATCAGCCCCAGCATTTT.

The DNA for the CDR3 is TGCGCCAGCAGCAAGGGACAGACCATGAACACTGAAGCTTTCTTT. Its translation: CASSKGQTMNTEAFF. The gene calls are TRBV5-1 and TRBJ1-1; 7 bases map to TRBD1. The V gene end was trimmed by 4 bases and the J gene end by 0 bases; junction bases not matched to a gene: 6. The CDR3 length is 15 residues. CDR1 is SGHRS, CDR2 YFSETQ, per germline.

The chain employs TRBV19 and TRBJ1-2; D ambiguous. The CDR3 sequence is 13 residues long. Trimming removed 3 bases at V and 8 bases at J, with 13 bases between. The germline V gene has CDR1 LNHDA and CDR2 SQIVND (reference sequence). The CDR3 nucleotides are TGTGCCAGTAGTATTCGGCAAAACGTCGGCTACACCTTC. As protein: CASSIRQNVGYTF.

The V call is TRBV6-5, the J call TRBJ2-2, with D tentatively TRBD1 or TRBD2 (5 bases each). Germline V CDR1 and CDR2: MNHEY, SVGAGI. Trimming removed 0 bases at V and 1 base at J, with 6 bases between. The CDR3 runs to 15 residues. CDR3 DNA sequence: TGTGCCAGCAGTTACTCGAGGGGGAACACCGGGGAGCTGTTTTTT. Amino acid sequence: CASSYSRGNTGELFF.

There are a few counts of this clone. The chain joins TRBV7-8 to TRBJ1-4; TRBD1 agrees at 8 bases. Trimming took 6 bases from V and 10 from J; bases not matched to a gene: 7. The germline V gene has CDR1 SGHVS and CDR2 FQNEAQ. The CDR3 has 13 amino acids. The CDR3 DNA reads TGTGCCAGCAGAAACCCGACAGGGGCAAAACTGTTTTTT. Its translation is CASRNPTGAKLFF.

This chain uses TRBV6-6 with TRBJ1-4, with D maybe TRBD1 (6 bases). Germline CDR1 and CDR2: MNHNY and SVGAGI (reference sequence). This CDR3 has 12 residues. V lost 6 bases, J lost 8 bases, and 10 bases lay in between. The CDR3 bases are TGTGCCAGCAGAAAAGGGGGGGAAAAACTGTTTTTT. This sequence encodes CASRKGGEKLFF.

The chain is built from TRBV10-1 and TRBJ2-1; D gene uncertain. In germline, CDR1 is WNHNN, CDR2 SYGVQD (reference sequence). Between the trimmed V and J ends, which lost 4 bases and 7 bases, there was a span of 11 bases. This CDR3 is built from 13 residues. The CDR3 sequence: CASSARLVNEQFF. The CDR3 DNA is TGCGCCAGCAGTGCGAGATTGGTAAATGAGCAGTTCTTC.

The V call is TRBV11-3, the J call TRBJ2-2, with 8 bases fitting TRBD1. With 5 bases clipped from V and 1 base from J, the junction kept 3 bases outside the gene matches. Germline V lookup: CDR1 SGHNT, CDR2 YENEEA. The CDR3 totals 15 residues. The CDR3 spells CASSGDRKNTGELFF. In nucleotides, the CDR3 is TGTGCCAGCAGCGGGGACAGGAAGAACACCGGGGAGCTGTTTTTT.

CDR3 in amino acids: CASSSGTVDPYGYTF. DNA of the CDR3: TGTGCCAGCAGTTCCGGGACAGTAGATCCCTATGGCTACACCTTC. The rearrangement uses TRBV28 and TRBJ1-2; 7 bases are shared with TRBD1. The ends lost 4 bases at V and 4 bases at J; junction bases unmatched: 9. The CDR3 length is 15 residues. Germline V lookup: CDR1 MDHEN, CDR2 SYDVKM.

This chain joins TRBV10-3 and TRBJ1-1; D unresolved. V was shortened by 4 bases and J by 1 base, with 7 bases between the two germline ends. The CDR3 is 13 amino acids. Germline values: CDR1 ENHRY, CDR2 SYGVKD. CDR3 in DNA: TGTGCCATCAGTGGCCAGTCGAACACTGAAGCTTTCTTT. Amino acids: CAISGQSNTEAFF.

This chain links TRBV27 with TRBJ1-4, with TRBD1 matching 8 bases. Germline loops: CDR1 MNHEY, CDR2 SMNVEV (reference sequence). V was clipped by 5 bases and J by 7 bases; unmatched bases: 9. This CDR3 contains 15 residues. The CDR3 DNA reads as TGTGCCAGCAGTAACCTACAGGGGGGCTTTGAAAAACTGTTTTTT. Translating gives CASSNLQGGFEKLFF.

In this sample, this clone turned up a few times. J is TRBJ1-5 and V is TRBV19, with D possibly TRBD1 on 5 matching bases. Germline V lookup: CDR1 LNHDA, CDR2 SQIVND (reference sequence). This CDR3 region has 14 residues. Trimming pared 9 bases from V and 4 bases from J, leaving 16 bases between. CDR3 sequence (DNA): TGTGCCAGACGGATCGTAAGGGGTAATCAGCCCCAGCATTTT. Translated: CARRIVRGNQPQHF.

The chain joins TRBV19 to TRBJ1-5; D remains unclear. Germline CDR1 reads LNHDA; CDR2 reads SQIVND (reference sequence). V lost 5 bases, J lost 5 bases, and 10 bases lay in between. This CDR3 has 13 residues. The DNA for the CDR3 is TGTGCCAGTAGTCCCGCCCGCCATCAGCCCCAGCATTTT. Protein sequence: CASSPARHQPQHF. The variable domain in full, completed from reference TRBV19 and TRBJ1-5, reads DGGITQSPKYLFRKEGQNVTLSCEQNLNHDAMYWYRQDPGQGLRLIYYSQIVNDFQKGDIAEGYSVSREKKESFPLTVTSAQKNPTAFYLCASSPARHQPQHFGDGTRLSIL.

This clone has just a few counts. This rearrangement joins TRBV30 to TRBJ1-6; D may be TRBD1 (5 bases). Germline CDR1 and CDR2: GTSNPN and SVGIG (reference sequence). The CDR3 consists of 16 residues. V lost 0 bases to trimming and J lost 7 bases, with 16 bases between them. The CDR3 loop is CAWSVRQGGMNSPLHF. The CDR3 DNA is TGTGCCTGGAGTGTAAGGCAGGGTGGGATGAATTCACCCCTCCACTTT.

The rearrangement uses TRBV7-6 and TRBJ1-1; D uncertain. V lost 5 bases and J lost 9, with 16 bases in between. The CDR3 runs 13 residues. Germline V gene lookup returns CDR1 SGHVS and CDR2 FNYEAQ. The CDR3 sequence: CASSPEGTRKAFF. The CDR3 bases are TGTGCCAGCAGCCCCGAAGGTACCAGGAAAGCTTTCTTT.

This clone was seen a handful of times. The chain is built from TRBV4-3 and TRBJ2-3, with 9 bases aligning to TRBD2. CDR1 is LGHNA and CDR2 is YSLEER in the germline V gene. The length of the CDR3 is 17 residues. Trimming took 4 bases from V and 1 from J; bases not matched to a gene: 9. CDR3 nucleotide sequence: TGCGCCAGCAGCCCACTTGGAGCGGGGGGCGGCACAGATACGCAGTATTTT. Protein sequence: CASSPLGAGGGTDTQYF.

The gene calls are TRBV5-1 and TRBJ2-5; 10 bases line up with TRBD1. The CDR3 is 16 residues long. V shed 4 bases and J 4 bases; nucleotides not matched to a gene: 10. Germline CDR1 SGHRS, CDR2 YFSETQ. Here the CDR3 DNA reads TGCGCCAGCAGCGGCCCCGGGACAGGGGATAGAGAGACCCAGTACTTC. It yields the protein CASSGPGTGDRETQYF.

The chain recombines TRBV7-9 with TRBJ1-2; TRBD1 might be the D (5 bases). The length of the CDR3 is 13 residues. CDR1 is SEHNR and CDR2 is FQNEAQ in the germline V gene (reference sequence). Trimming left V 6 bases short and J 5 bases short, with 13 bases between. The CDR3 DNA reads as TGTGCCAGCAGTGGTGGACGGACATATGGCTACACCTTC. This sequence encodes CASSGGRTYGYTF.

The V and J genes are TRBV7-6 and TRBJ1-3; 7 bases match TRBD1. The CDR3 consists of 18 residues. Trimming removed 3 bases from V and 2 bases from J; junction bases left unmatched: 13. The germline gives CDR1 SGHVS, CDR2 FNYEAQ. The CDR3 reads CASSLKAQTGHAGNTIYF. CDR3 nucleotides: TGTGCCAGCAGCTTGAAAGCCCAGACAGGGCACGCTGGAAACACCATATATTTT.